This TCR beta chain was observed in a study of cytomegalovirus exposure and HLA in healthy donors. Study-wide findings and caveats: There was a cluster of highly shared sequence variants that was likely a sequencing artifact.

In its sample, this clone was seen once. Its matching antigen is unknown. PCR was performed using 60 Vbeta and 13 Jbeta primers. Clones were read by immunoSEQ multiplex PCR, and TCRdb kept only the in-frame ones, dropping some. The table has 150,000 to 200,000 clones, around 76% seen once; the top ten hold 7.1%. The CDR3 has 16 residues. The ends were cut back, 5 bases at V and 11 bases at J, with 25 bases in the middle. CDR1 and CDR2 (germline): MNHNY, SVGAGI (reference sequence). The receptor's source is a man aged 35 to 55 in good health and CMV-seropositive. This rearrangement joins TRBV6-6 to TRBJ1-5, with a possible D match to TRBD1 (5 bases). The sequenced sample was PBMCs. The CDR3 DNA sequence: TGTGCCAGCAGTCCCCCTGGGACCGCTCCCTGGGAGGCCCAGCATTTT. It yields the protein CASSPPGTAPWEAQHF.